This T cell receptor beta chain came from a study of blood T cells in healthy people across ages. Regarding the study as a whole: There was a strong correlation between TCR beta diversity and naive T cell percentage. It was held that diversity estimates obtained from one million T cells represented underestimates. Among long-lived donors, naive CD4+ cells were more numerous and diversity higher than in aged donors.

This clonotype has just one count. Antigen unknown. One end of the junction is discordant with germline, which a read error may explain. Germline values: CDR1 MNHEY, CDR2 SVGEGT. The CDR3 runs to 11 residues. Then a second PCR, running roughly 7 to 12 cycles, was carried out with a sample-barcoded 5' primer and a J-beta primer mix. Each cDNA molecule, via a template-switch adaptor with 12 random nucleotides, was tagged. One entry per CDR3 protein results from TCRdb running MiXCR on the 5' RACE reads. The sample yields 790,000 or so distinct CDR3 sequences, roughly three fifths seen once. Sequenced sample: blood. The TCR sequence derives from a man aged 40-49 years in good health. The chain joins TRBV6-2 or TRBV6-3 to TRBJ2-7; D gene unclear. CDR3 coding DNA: TGTGCCAACAGTTACCTCTACGAGCAGTACTTC. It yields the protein CANSYLYEQYF.